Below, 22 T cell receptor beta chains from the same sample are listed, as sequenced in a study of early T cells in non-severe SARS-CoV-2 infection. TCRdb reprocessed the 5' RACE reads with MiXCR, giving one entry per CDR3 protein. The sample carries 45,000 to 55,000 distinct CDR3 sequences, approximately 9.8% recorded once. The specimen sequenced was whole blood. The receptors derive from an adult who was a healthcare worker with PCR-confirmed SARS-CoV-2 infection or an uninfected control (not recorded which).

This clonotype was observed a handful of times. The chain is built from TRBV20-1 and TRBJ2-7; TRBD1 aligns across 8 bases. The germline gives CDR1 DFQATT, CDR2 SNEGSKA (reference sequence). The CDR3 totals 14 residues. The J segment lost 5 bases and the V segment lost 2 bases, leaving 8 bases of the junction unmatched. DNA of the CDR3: TGCAGTGCTAGACCCGCAGGGGGCTACAACGAGCAGTACTTC. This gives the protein CSARPAGGYNEQYF.

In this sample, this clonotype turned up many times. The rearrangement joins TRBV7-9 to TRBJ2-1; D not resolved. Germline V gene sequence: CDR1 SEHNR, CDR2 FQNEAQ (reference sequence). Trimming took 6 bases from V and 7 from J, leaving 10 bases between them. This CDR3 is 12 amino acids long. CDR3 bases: TGTGCCAGCAGTCCTGATGGGAATGAGCAGTTCTTC. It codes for CASSPDGNEQFF.

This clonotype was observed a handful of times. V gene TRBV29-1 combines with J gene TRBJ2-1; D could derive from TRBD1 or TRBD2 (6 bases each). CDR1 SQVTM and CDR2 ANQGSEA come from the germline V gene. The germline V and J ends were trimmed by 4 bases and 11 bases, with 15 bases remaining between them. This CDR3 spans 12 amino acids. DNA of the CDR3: TGCAGCGTTGGCGGAGGGGGAGAAAAGCAGTTCTTC. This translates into CSVGGGGEKQFF.

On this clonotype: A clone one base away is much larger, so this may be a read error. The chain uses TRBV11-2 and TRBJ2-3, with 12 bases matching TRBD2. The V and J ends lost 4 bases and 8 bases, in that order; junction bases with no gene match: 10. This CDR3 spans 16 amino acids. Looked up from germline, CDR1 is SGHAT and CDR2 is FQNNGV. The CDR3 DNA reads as TGTGCCAGCAGCTCCGCTAGCGGGAGGGCCTTGGGTACGCAGTATTTT. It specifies CASSSASGRALGTQYF.

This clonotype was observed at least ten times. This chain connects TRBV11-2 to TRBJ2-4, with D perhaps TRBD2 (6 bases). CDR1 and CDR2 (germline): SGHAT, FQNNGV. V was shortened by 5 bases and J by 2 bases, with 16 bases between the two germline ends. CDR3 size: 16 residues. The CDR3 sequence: CASSPFYGGSKNIQYF. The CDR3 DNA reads TGTGCCAGCAGCCCCTTCTACGGGGGATCCAAAAACATTCAGTACTTC.

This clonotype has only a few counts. In nucleotides, the CDR3 is TGTGCCAGCAGCGTAGACTACGGGGAGCCTAACGAAAATGAGCAGTTCTTC. Its translation: CASSVDYGEPNENEQFF. The rearrangement joins TRBV9 to TRBJ2-1; a possible D gene is TRBD2 (5 bases). Germline V gene data show CDR1 as SGDLS and CDR2 as YYNGEE. The CDR3 length is 17 residues. Trimming took off 0 bases at V and 7 bases at J, with 20 bases between the two ends.

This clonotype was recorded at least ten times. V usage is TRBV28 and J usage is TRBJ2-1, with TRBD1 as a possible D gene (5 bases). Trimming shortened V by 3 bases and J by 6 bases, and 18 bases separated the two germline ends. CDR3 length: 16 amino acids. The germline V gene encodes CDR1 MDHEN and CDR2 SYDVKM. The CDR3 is CASSFRNIARVNEQFF. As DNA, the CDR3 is TGTGCCAGCAGTTTCCGGAATATCGCCAGGGTCAATGAGCAGTTCTTC.

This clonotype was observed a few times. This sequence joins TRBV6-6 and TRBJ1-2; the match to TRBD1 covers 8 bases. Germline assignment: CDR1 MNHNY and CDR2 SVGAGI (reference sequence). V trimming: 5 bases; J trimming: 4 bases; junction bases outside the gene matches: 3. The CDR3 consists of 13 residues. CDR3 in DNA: TGTGCCAGCAGTACCGGACAGGGCTATGGCTACACCTTC. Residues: CASSTGQGYGYTF.

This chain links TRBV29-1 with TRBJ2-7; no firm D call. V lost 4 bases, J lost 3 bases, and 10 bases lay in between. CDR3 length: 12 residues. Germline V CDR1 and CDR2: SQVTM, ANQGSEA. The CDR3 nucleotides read TGCAGCGTTGTGTATCAGGACTACGAGCAGTACTTC. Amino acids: CSVVYQDYEQYF.

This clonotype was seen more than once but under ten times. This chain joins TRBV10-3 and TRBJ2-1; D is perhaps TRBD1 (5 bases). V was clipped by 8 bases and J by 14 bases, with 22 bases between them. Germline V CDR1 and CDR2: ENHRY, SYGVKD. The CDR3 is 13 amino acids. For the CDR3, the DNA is TGTGCCATCTCCGACTCACCCCTAGGGGTGGAGTTCTTC. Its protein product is CAISDSPLGVEFF.

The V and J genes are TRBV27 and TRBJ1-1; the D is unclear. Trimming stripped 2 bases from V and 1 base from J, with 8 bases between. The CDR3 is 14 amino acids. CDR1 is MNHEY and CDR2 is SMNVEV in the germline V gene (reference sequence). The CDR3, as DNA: TGTGCCAGCAGTTTAGAGGGAAGGAACACTGAAGCTTTCTTT. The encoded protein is CASSLEGRNTEAFF.

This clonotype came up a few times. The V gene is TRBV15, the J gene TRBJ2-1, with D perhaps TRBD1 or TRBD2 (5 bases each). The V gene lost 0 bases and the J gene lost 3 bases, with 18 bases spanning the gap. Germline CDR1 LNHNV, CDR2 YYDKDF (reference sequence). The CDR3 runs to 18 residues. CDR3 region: CATSRELPGDRIYNEQFF. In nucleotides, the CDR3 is TGTGCCACCAGCAGAGAACTCCCCGGGGACCGAATCTACAATGAGCAGTTCTTC.

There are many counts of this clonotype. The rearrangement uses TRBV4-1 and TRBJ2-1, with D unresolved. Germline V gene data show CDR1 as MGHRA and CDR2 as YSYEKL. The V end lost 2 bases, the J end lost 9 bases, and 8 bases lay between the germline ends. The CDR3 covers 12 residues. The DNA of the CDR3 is TGCGCCAGCAGCCAACCCAGAGGTGAGCAGTTCTTC. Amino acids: CASSQPRGEQFF.

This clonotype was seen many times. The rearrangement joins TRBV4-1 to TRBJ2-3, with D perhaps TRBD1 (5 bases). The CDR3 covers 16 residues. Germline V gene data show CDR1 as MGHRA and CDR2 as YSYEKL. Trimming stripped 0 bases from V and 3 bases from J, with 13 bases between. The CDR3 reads CASSQEAGPITDTQYF. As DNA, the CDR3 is TGCGCCAGCAGCCAAGAAGCAGGGCCTATTACAGATACGCAGTATTTT.

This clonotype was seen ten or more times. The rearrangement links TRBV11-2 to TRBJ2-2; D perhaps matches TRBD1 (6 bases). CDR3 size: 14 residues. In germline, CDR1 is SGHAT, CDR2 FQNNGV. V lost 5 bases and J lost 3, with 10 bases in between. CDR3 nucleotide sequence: TGTGCCAGCAGCCCCGGACAGTACACCGGGGAGCTGTTTTTT. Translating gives CASSPGQYTGELFF.

Written as DNA, the CDR3 is TGTGCCAGCAGCCAAGATACCCGACTAGCGGGACGCACAGATACGCAGTATTTT. This codes for CASSQDTRLAGRTDTQYF. The J gene is TRBJ2-3, the V gene TRBV3-1, with 11 bases aligning to TRBD2. In germline, CDR1 is LGHDT, CDR2 YNNKEL (reference sequence). The CDR3 is 18 residues long. Trimming at V came to 0 bases and at J to 1 base, leaving 6 bases not matched to a gene.

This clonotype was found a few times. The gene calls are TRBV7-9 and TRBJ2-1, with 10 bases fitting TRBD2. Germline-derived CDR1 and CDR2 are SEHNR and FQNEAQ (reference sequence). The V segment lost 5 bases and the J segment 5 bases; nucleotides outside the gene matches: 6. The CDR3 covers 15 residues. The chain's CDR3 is CASSPGLAGDNEQFF. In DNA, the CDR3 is TGTGCCAGCAGCCCCGGGCTAGCGGGGGACAATGAGCAGTTCTTC. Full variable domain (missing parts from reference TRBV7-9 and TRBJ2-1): DTGVSQNPRHKITKRGQNVTFRCDPISEHNRLYWYRQTLGQGPEFLTYFQNEAQLEKSRLLSDRFSAERPKGSFSTLEIQRTEQGDSAMYLCASSPGLAGDNEQFFGPGTRLTVL.

DNA for the CDR3: TGTGCCAGCAGCCCCCTCGGGACTAGCGGGATCAGCTCCTACAATGAGCAGTTCTTC. Its protein product is CASSPLGTSGISSYNEQFF. The chain employs TRBV13 and TRBJ2-1; 13 bases match TRBD2. This CDR3 contains 19 residues. J gave up 0 bases and V 5 bases, and 10 bases lay outside the gene matches. CDR1 is PRHDT, CDR2 FYEKMQ, per germline (reference sequence).

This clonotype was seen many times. The CDR3, as DNA: TGTGCCAGCAGCAGTCCGGGACTAGGGGGGCGGGATGAGCAGTTCTTC. Translating it yields CASSSPGLGGRDEQFF. The V call is TRBV5-5, the J call TRBJ2-1; 8 positions match TRBD2. Germline V CDR1 and CDR2: SGHKS, YYEKEE (reference sequence). The junction had 14 bases not matched to a gene; V was cut back by 4 bases and J by 8 bases. The CDR3 length is 16 residues.

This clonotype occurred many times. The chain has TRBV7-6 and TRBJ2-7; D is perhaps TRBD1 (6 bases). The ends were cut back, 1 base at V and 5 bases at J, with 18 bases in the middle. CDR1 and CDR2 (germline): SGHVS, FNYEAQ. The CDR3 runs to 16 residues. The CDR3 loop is CASSLEISGARHEQYF. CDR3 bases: TGTGCCAGCAGCTTAGAAATTTCAGGGGCGCGCCACGAGCAGTACTTC.

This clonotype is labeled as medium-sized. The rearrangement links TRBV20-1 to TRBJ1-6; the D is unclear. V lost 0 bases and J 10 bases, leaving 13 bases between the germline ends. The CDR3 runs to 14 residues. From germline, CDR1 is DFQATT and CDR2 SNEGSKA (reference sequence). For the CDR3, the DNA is TGCAGTGCTAGAGACAATTTTGGCGTATCACCCCTCCACTTT. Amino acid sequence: CSARDNFGVSPLHF.

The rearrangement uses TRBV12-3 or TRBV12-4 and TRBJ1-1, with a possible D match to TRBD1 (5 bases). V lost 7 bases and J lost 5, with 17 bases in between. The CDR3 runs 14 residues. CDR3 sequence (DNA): TGTGCCAGCAACCTCCAGGGCAGGCTGACTGAAGCTTTCTTT. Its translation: CASNLQGRLTEAFF.